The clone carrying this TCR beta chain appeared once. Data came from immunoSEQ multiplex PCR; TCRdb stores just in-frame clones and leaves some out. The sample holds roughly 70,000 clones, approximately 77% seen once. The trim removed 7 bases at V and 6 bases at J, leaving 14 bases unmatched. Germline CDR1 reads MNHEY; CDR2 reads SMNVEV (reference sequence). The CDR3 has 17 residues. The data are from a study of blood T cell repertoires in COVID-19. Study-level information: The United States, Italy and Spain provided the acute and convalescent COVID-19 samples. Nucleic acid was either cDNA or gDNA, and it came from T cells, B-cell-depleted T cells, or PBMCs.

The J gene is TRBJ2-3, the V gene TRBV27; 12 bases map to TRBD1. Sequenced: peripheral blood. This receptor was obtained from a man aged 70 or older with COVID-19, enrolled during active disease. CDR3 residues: CASNLDLWDRGHDTQYF. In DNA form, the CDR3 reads TGTGCCAGCAATTTGGACCTTTGGGACAGGGGGCATGATACGCAGTATTTT.